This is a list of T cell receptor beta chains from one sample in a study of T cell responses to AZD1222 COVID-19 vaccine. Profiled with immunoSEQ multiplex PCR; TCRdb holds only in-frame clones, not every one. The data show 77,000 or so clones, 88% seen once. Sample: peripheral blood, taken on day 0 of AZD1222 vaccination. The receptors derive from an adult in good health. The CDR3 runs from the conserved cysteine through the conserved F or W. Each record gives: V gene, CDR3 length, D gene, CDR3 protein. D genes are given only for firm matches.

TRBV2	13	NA	CASTGGLTDTQYF
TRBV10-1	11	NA	CASSSAGELFF
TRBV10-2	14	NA	CASSEFAGKGELFF
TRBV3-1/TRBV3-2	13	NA	CASSQRVNTEAFF
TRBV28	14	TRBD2	CASSPSGRADEQFF
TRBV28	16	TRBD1	CASSLWQGTGEGGYTF
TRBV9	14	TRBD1	CASSLRDRYNEQFF
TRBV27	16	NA	CASSFGLVGGFNEQYF
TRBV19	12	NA	CASKLATGELFF
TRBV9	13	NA	CASSVEGTDTQYF
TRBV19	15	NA	CASTRTGFYNSPLHF
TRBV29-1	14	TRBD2	CSADRGGNTGELFF
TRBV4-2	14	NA	CASSQVSGDQPQHF
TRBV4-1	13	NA	CASSPGGTYEQYF
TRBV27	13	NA	CASRRTQTYEQYF
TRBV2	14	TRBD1	CASKEDRGNQPQHF
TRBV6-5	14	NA	CASSYSPGSYGYTF
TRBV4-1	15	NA	CASSQAGTENNEQFF
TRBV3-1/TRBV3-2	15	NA	CASSDQPRPSLAQYF
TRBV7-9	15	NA	CASSREAAGENEQFF
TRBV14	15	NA	CASSRAGFPTDTQYF
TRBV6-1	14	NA	CASSEWGDNYGYTF
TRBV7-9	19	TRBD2	CASSFFRTSGGIAKNIQYF
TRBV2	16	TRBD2	CASSEARAGGVYEQYF
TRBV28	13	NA	CASSFEGGETQYF
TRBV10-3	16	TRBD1	CAISALDRGPTDTQYF
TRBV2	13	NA	CASSRGTNEKLFF
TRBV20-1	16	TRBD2	CSASRPGGGSYNEQFF
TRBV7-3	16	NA	CASSLRPAGENTEAFF
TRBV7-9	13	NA	CASKDATNEKLFF
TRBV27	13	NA	CASSLVLADTQYF
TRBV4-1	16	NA	CASSQEGGGSLLEQYF
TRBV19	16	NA	CASSSYGEGGTDTQYF
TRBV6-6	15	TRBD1	CASSYGPTGGYEQYF
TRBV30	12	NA	CALTVHTYEQYF
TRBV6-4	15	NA	CASSGIGGSADTQYF
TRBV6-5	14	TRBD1	CASRRGGQNYGYTF
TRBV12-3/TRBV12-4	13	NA	CASSVPLNTEAFF
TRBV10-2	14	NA	CASTQAGSGNEQFF
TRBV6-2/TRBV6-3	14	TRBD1	CASSSDRGRDEQYF
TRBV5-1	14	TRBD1	CASRMGQETDTQYF
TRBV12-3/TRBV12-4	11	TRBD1	CATKYRGEQFF
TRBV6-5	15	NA	CASSQGLDGNQPQHF
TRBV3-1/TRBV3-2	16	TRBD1	CASRRTGGGDTGELFF
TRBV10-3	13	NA	CAINSAATYEQYF
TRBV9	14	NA	CASSVGGTNYGYTF
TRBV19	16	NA	CASSIGTRFADYGYTF
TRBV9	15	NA	CASSEEILSGNTIYF
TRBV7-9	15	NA	CASSLEDGGRTEAFF
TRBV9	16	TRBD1	CASSVGTGGAAGELFF
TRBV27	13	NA	CASSIGRRNTIYF
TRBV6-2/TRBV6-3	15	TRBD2	CASSPSTSGGNEQFF